The 27 T cell receptor beta chains below all came from one sample that was sequenced in a study of shared clonotypes between healthy human individuals. Naive CD8 cells lacked CD45RO and underwent positive selection for CCR7, leaving out terminally differentiated effector memory CD45RA+ cells. TCRdb keeps only in-frame clones here, not all; method: immunoSEQ multiplex PCR. In the table there are 700,000 to 950,000 clones, 95% to 97% of which are singletons. Sequencing used naive CD8+ T cells sorted from blood. The receptors come from a man under 40 in good health.

The gene calls are TRBV6-6 and TRBJ2-3; D is possibly TRBD2 (5 bases). Trimming removed 4 bases from V and 7 bases from J, with 12 bases in between. The CDR3 consists of 13 residues. Germline loops: CDR1 MNHNY, CDR2 SVGAGI (reference sequence). The DNA of the CDR3 is TGTGCCAGCAGTTCCCCCGACTATAATACGCAGTATTTT. It specifies CASSSPDYNTQYF.

The gene calls are TRBV19 and TRBJ1-5, with 12 bases matching TRBD1. The germline V gene encodes CDR1 LNHDA and CDR2 SQIVND (reference sequence). After removal of 4 bases from V and 4 bases from J, the junction contained 11 bases not matched to a gene. This CDR3 is built from 18 residues. The CDR3 DNA is TGTGCCAGTAGTACCCTCCCCGGGACAGGGGGCCCTAATCAGCCCCAGCATTTT. Translated: CASSTLPGTGGPNQPQHF.

CDR3 sequence: CASSFRLAVVGTQETQYF. In DNA, the CDR3 is TGCGCCAGCAGCTTTAGGCTAGCCGTGGTTGGGACTCAAGAGACCCAGTACTTC. This chain connects TRBV5-1 to TRBJ2-5, with a tentative D call TRBD2 (6 bases). There are 18 residues in the CDR3. Germline V lookup: CDR1 SGHRS, CDR2 YFSETQ. Trimming left V 2 bases short and J 2 bases short, with 22 bases between.

This sequence joins TRBV30 and TRBJ2-7, with TRBD2 matching over 11 bases. The length of the CDR3 is 16 residues. The V segment lost 2 bases and the J segment 3 bases; nucleotides outside the gene matches: 9. Germline V gene data show CDR1 as GTSNPN and CDR2 as SVGIG (reference sequence). CDR3 region: CAWSSDPGLAVYEQYF. CDR3 coding DNA: TGTGCCTGGAGTTCTGATCCGGGACTAGCGGTCTACGAGCAGTACTTC.

The rearrangement uses TRBV6-6 and TRBJ2-2; D is perhaps TRBD1 (5 bases). Germline V lookup: CDR1 MNHNY, CDR2 SVGAGI (reference sequence). This CDR3 has 15 residues. V was cut by 2 bases and J by 2 bases, with 9 bases left in between. CDR3 sequence reads: CASSYPQGNTGELFF. CDR3 nucleotides: TGTGCCAGCAGTTACCCCCAGGGTAACACCGGGGAGCTGTTTTTT.

About this clone itself: The sample carries other DNA sequences with the same CDR3. The J gene is TRBJ2-7, the V gene TRBV27; a possible D gene is TRBD2 (6 bases). Germline-derived CDR1 and CDR2 are MNHEY and SMNVEV (reference sequence). The CDR3 sequence is 14 residues long. V lost 0 bases and J lost 1, with 7 bases in between. The CDR3 protein is CASSLSGTSYEQYF. The CDR3 DNA reads as TGTGCCAGCAGTTTATCCGGGACTTCCTACGAGCAGTACTTC.

The chain is built from TRBV6-6 and TRBJ2-7; D is perhaps TRBD1 or TRBD2 (5 bases each). Looked up from germline, CDR1 is MNHNY and CDR2 is SVGAGI (reference sequence). V was clipped by 8 bases and J by 0 bases, with 8 bases between them. The CDR3 contains 12 residues. The CDR3 nucleotides are TGTGCCAGCCGGGACGGCTCCTACGAGCAGTACTTC. It codes for CASRDGSYEQYF.

The genes are TRBV7-9 and TRBJ2-7; possible D gene TRBD1, 5 bases. The germline V gene has CDR1 SEHNR and CDR2 FQNEAQ (reference sequence). This CDR3 has 15 amino acids. V was shortened by 4 bases and J by 0 bases, with 13 bases between the two germline ends. CDR3 in DNA: TGTGCCAGCAGCTCTCAGGACATCCCCTCCTACGAGCAGTACTTC. It specifies CASSSQDIPSYEQYF.

The rearrangement joins TRBV6-5 to TRBJ2-7; D is unclear. Per the germline V gene, CDR1 is MNHEY and CDR2 is SVGAGI. The CDR3 extends over 12 amino acids. V was pared by 7 bases and J by 3 bases, with 10 bases between. The CDR3 loop is CASTSVGYEQYF. The DNA for the CDR3 is TGTGCCAGCACCAGTGTAGGCTACGAGCAGTACTTC.

The chain has TRBV7-7 and TRBJ2-1, with D possibly TRBD2 on 9 matching bases. The germline gives CDR1 SSHAT, CDR2 FNYEAQ (reference sequence). There are 16 residues in the CDR3. Trimming removed 5 bases from V and 2 bases from J, with 16 bases in between. CDR3 bases: TGTGCCAGCAGCGCAGGGGGCGGGAGGGCCTACAATGAGCAGTTCTTC. It translates to CASSAGGGRAYNEQFF.

This chain connects TRBV7-3 to TRBJ2-3; 7 positions match TRBD1. Losses at the gene ends were 5 bases for V and 3 bases for J; bases not matched to a gene: 8. Looked up from germline, CDR1 is SGHTA and CDR2 is FQGTGA. The CDR3 loop spans 15 amino acids. CDR3 amino acids: CASSQTGLATDTQYF. CDR3 bases: TGTGCCAGCAGCCAGACAGGGTTGGCAACAGATACGCAGTATTTT.

The genes are TRBV9 and TRBJ2-3; a possible D gene is TRBD2 (5 bases). The V gene's germline CDR1 is SGDLS and CDR2 YYNGEE. The CDR3 length is 14 residues. The V gene lost 0 bases and the J gene lost 4 bases, with 9 bases spanning the gap. CDR3 nucleotides: TGTGCCAGCAGCGTAGTAGGAGGCGCAGATACGCAGTATTTT. As protein: CASSVVGGADTQYF. The variable domain in full, with the rest retrieved from reference TRBV9 and TRBJ2-3, is DSGVTQTPKHLITATGQRVTLRCSPRSGDLSVYWYQQSLDQGLQFLIQYYNGEERAKGNILERFSAQQFPDLHSELNLSSLELGDSALYFCASSVVGGADTQYFGPGTRLTVL.

The gene calls are TRBV7-9 and TRBJ2-5; 9 positions agree with TRBD2. Germline V gene data show CDR1 as SEHNR and CDR2 as FQNEAQ (reference sequence). The junction had 6 bases not matched to a gene; V was cut back by 3 bases and J by 1 base. The CDR3 contains 16 residues. The DNA for the CDR3 is TGTGCCAGCAGCTTTTTACAAGCGGGAGGCCAAGAGACCCAGTACTTC. Translating gives CASSFLQAGGQETQYF.

The chain uses TRBV19 and TRBJ1-2; D call uncertain. V lost 3 bases and J lost 5, with 4 bases in between. The CDR3 sequence is 11 residues long. The germline gives CDR1 LNHDA, CDR2 SQIVND (reference sequence). DNA of the CDR3: TGTGCCAGTAGTATTGGGTATGGCTACACCTTC. Its protein is CASSIGYGYTF.

J is TRBJ2-7 and V is TRBV7-2; D unclear. The CDR3 is 14 residues long. CDR1 and CDR2 (germline): SGHTA, FQGNSA. V was pared by 3 bases and J by 5 bases, with 14 bases between. The chain's CDR3 is CASSFSPQGNEQYF. CDR3 nucleotides: TGTGCCAGCAGCTTCTCTCCGCAAGGGAACGAGCAGTACTTC.

The genes are TRBV5-6 and TRBJ2-7; D may be TRBD1 or TRBD2 (5 bases each). The CDR3 extends over 16 amino acids. With 2 bases removed from V and 2 bases from J, the gap between germline ends came to 17 bases. Germline V gene data show CDR1 as SGHDT and CDR2 as YYEEEE. The CDR3 loop reads CASSLPGTIYTYEQYF. The CDR3 bases are TGTGCCAGCAGCTTACCCGGGACGATCTATACCTACGAGCAGTACTTC.

In DNA form, the CDR3 reads TGTGCCAGCAGTGAAGGTCCCAACGTCCTGACTTTC. It specifies CASSEGPNVLTF. The genes are TRBV2 and TRBJ2-6; no firm D call. Germline V gives CDR1 SNHLY, CDR2 FYNNEI. The CDR3 has 12 amino acids. The V and J ends lost 1 base and 8 bases respectively, with 3 bases between them.

The CDR3: CASSVGLGELFF. CDR3 coding DNA: TGTGCCAGCAGCGTAGGACTGGGGGAGCTGTTTTTT. J is TRBJ2-2 and V is TRBV9; D is undetermined. V gave up 0 bases and J gave up 8 bases, with 5 bases separating them. Germline V gene sequence: CDR1 SGDLS, CDR2 YYNGEE. CDR3 length: 12 amino acids.

The chain joins TRBV5-1 to TRBJ2-7; the D gene is possibly TRBD2 (6 bases). This CDR3 region has 15 residues. Trimming removed 1 base at V and 1 base at J, with 12 bases between. Germline V gene sequence: CDR1 SGHRS, CDR2 YFSETQ. The CDR3 coding sequence is TGCGCCAGCAGCTTGTATCCGGGAGAATCCTACGAGCAGTACTTC. Its translation is CASSLYPGESYEQYF.

The chain employs TRBV5-1 and TRBJ2-3; weak D call: TRBD1 (5 bases). V was pared by 0 bases and J by 0 bases, with 11 bases between. The CDR3 covers 16 residues. CDR1 and CDR2 (germline): SGHRS, YFSETQ. The CDR3 loop reads CASSLAPDSSTDTQYF. The CDR3 coding sequence is TGCGCCAGCAGCTTGGCCCCTGACAGTAGCACAGATACGCAGTATTTT. Full variable domain (missing parts from reference TRBV5-1 and TRBJ2-3): KAGVTQTPRYLIKTRGQQVTLSCSPISGHRSVSWYQQTPGQGLQFLFEYFSETQRNKGNFPGRFSGRQFSNSRSEMNVSTLELGDSALYLCASSLAPDSSTDTQYFGPGTRLTVL.

A single count supports this clone. The J gene is TRBJ2-7, the V gene TRBV4-1, with a weak D call TRBD2 (5 bases). Trimming left V 9 bases short and J 1 base short, with 16 bases between. Per the germline V gene, CDR1 is MGHRA and CDR2 is YSYEKL. The CDR3 has 14 residues. CDR3 amino acids: CASQPKDSSYEQYF. The CDR3 nucleotides are TGCGCCAGTCAGCCGAAGGACTCATCCTACGAGCAGTACTTC.

Only one count was recorded for this clone. V gene TRBV27 combines with J gene TRBJ1-5, with D possibly being TRBD1 (5 bases). V lost 3 bases to trimming and J lost 3 bases, with 15 bases between them. The germline CDR1 and CDR2 sequences are MNHEY and SMNVEV (reference sequence). The CDR3 runs 16 residues. The CDR3: CASSLRPGDYNQPQHF. CDR3 in DNA: TGTGCCAGCAGTTTGCGGCCGGGGGACTACAATCAGCCCCAGCATTTT.

The chain couples TRBV27 to TRBJ2-1, with 7 bases identical to TRBD1. The CDR3 spans 16 residues. Germline trimming cut 6 bases from V and 6 bases from J; bases unmatched to any gene: 14. The germline gives CDR1 MNHEY, CDR2 SMNVEV (reference sequence). This CDR3 is CASRQGQTIDGNEQFF. As DNA, the CDR3 is TGTGCCAGCAGGCAGGGACAGACTATCGATGGCAATGAGCAGTTCTTC.

The gene calls are TRBV15 and TRBJ2-1; 8 bases agree with TRBD2. The V gene end was trimmed by 4 bases and the J gene end by 4 bases; junction bases not matched to a gene: 15. Per the germline V gene, CDR1 is LNHNV and CDR2 is YYDKDF (reference sequence). The length of the CDR3 is 18 residues. The CDR3 loop is CATSKLRPRLATYNEQFF. The DNA for the CDR3 is TGTGCCACCAGCAAACTACGCCCCAGACTAGCGACATACAATGAGCAGTTCTTC.

The CDR3 sequence is CASSPVGQREQYF. The CDR3 DNA reads TGTGCCAGCAGCCCAGTGGGGCAACGCGAGCAGTACTTC. The rearrangement links TRBV7-7 to TRBJ2-7, with a possible D match to TRBD1 (5 bases). The CDR3 is 13 residues long. The germline V gene encodes CDR1 SSHAT and CDR2 FNYEAQ (reference sequence). Trimming removed 5 bases from V and 6 bases from J, with 14 bases in between.

The rearrangement uses TRBV27 and TRBJ2-1; 7 nucleotides line up with TRBD1. The CDR3 covers 10 residues. V dropped 11 bases and J dropped 11; count of bases not matched to a gene: 6. Germline CDR1 is MNHEY and CDR2 is SMNVEV (reference sequence). In DNA form, the CDR3 reads TGTGCCGGCAAACAGGGGAAGCAGTTCTTC. This encodes CAGKQGKQFF.

CDR3: CASSLGVSSNTGELFF. In nucleotides, the CDR3 is TGTGCCAGCAGCTTAGGTGTCAGTTCGAACACCGGGGAGCTGTTTTTT. V gene TRBV11-3 combines with J gene TRBJ2-2; D uncertain. The germline V gene encodes CDR1 SGHNT and CDR2 YENEEA. CDR3 size: 16 residues. The V and J ends lost 1 base and 0 bases respectively, with 9 bases between them. Drawing the rest from reference TRBV11-3 and TRBJ2-2, the complete variable domain is EAGVVQSPRYKIIEKKQPVAFWCNPISGHNTLYWYLQNLGQGPELLIRYENEEAVDDSQLPKDRFSAERLKGVDSTLKIQPAELGDSAVYLCASSLGVSSNTGELFFGEGSRLTVL.